Each of the 27 T cell receptor beta chains below was sequenced from the same sample in a study of control samples from healthy donors and cancer patients. Data came from immunoSEQ multiplex PCR; TCRdb stores just in-frame clones and leaves some out. This sample yields tens of thousands of clones, of which around 93% are seen a single time; around 1% belongs to the top ten. Sequenced: PBMCs. The origin of the receptors is a man aged 25-45 years with colorectal cancer.

V usage is TRBV6-2 or TRBV6-3 and J usage is TRBJ2-7; 12 positions agree with TRBD2. Germline V gene sequence: CDR1 MNHEY, CDR2 SVGEGT. CDR3 length: 17 amino acids. The ends lost 0 bases at V and 3 bases at J; junction bases unmatched: 6. DNA of the CDR3: TGTGCCAGCAGTTACTCCCGGACTAGCGGGGCCTTCTACGAGCAGTACTTC. Protein: CASSYSRTSGAFYEQYF.

The gene calls are TRBV7-2 and TRBJ1-6, with D hard to call. The CDR3 runs to 15 residues. Germline V CDR1 and CDR2: SGHTA, FQGNSA. V was pared by 6 bases and J by 8 bases, with 17 bases between. The CDR3 protein is CASSVAQGSYSPLHF. The CDR3 region has the DNA TGTGCCAGCAGTGTCGCGCAAGGGAGTTATTCACCCCTCCACTTT.

The chain is built from TRBV19 and TRBJ2-7; a possible D gene is TRBD1 (6 bases). Trimming shortened V by 11 bases and J by 1 base, and 15 bases separated the two germline ends. The germline V gene has CDR1 LNHDA and CDR2 SQIVND (reference sequence). The CDR3 is 13 amino acids. CDR3 in DNA: TGTGCCGCGAACAGGGACCGATCCTACGAGCAGTACGTC. Residues: CAANRDRSYEQYV.

This chain connects TRBV6-5 to TRBJ2-3; unclear D gene. Trimming stripped 6 bases from V and 1 base from J, with 8 bases between. This CDR3 spans 13 amino acids. Per germline, CDR1 MNHEY and CDR2 SVGAGI. The CDR3 protein is CASRSPGTDTQYF. In DNA form, the CDR3 reads TGTGCCAGCAGGTCGCCAGGCACAGATACGCAGTATTTT.

The J gene is TRBJ1-5, the V gene TRBV7-9; TRBD1 is a possible D gene (5 bases). V shed 4 bases and J shed 4 bases, with 14 bases lying between them. CDR3 length: 15 residues. The germline V gene encodes CDR1 SEHNR and CDR2 FQNEAQ (reference sequence). CDR3: CASSSSGGMNQPQHF. The CDR3 region has the DNA TGTGCCAGCAGCTCGTCCGGGGGTATGAATCAGCCCCAGCATTTT.

The chain combines TRBV7-2 with TRBJ2-3, with a possible D match to TRBD2 (5 bases). Trimming pared 4 bases from V and 6 bases from J, leaving 14 bases between. The CDR3 contains 14 residues. CDR1 and CDR2 from the germline V gene are SGHTA and FQGNSA. This CDR3 reads CASSSLPAADTQYF. The CDR3 coding sequence is TGTGCCAGCAGCTCCCTCCCAGCGGCCGATACGCAGTATTTT.

The V call is TRBV9, the J call TRBJ2-1; D ambiguous. Trimming removed 3 bases from V and 5 bases from J, with 15 bases in between. CDR1 is SGDLS, CDR2 YYNGEE, per germline. CDR3 length: 15 amino acids. DNA for the CDR3: TGTGCCAGCAGCGCCCAATTAGGCACCGACAATGAGCAGTTCTTC. This encodes CASSAQLGTDNEQFF.

The V gene is TRBV29-1, the J gene TRBJ1-1; TRBD1 aligns across 7 bases. The V segment lost 2 bases and the J segment 4 bases; nucleotides outside the gene matches: 10. The CDR3 contains 15 residues. Looked up from germline, CDR1 is SQVTM and CDR2 is ANQGSEA. The CDR3 DNA sequence: TGCAGCGTTGAAAAGGGGGCAACTAGGGGCACTGAAGCTTTCTTT. This sequence encodes CSVEKGATRGTEAFF. Complete variable domain (other parts from reference TRBV29-1 and TRBJ1-1): SAVISQKPSRDICQRGTSLTIQCQVDSQVTMMFWYRQQPGQSLTLIATANQGSEATYESGFVIDKFPISRPNLTFSTLTVSNMSPEDSSIYLCSVEKGATRGTEAFFGQGTRLTVV.

The chain is built from TRBV4-3 and TRBJ2-1; TRBD1 or TRBD2 may be the D gene (5 bases each). The CDR3 sequence is 16 residues long. The V and J ends lost 0 bases and 1 base respectively, with 10 bases between them. Per germline, CDR1 LGHNA and CDR2 YSLEER. CDR3 nucleotides: TGCGCCAGCAGCCAAGACGCCAGGGAGTCCTACAATGAGCAGTTCTTC. Encoded protein: CASSQDARESYNEQFF.

This sequence joins TRBV6-5 and TRBJ2-1; 7 positions agree with TRBD2. The CDR3 sequence is 11 residues long. The V gene end was trimmed by 5 bases and the J gene end by 10 bases; junction bases not matched to a gene: 2. Germline CDR1 reads MNHEY; CDR2 reads SVGAGI. CDR3 in amino acids: CASSTGGEQFF. The CDR3 DNA reads TGTGCCAGCAGTACCGGGGGGGAGCAGTTCTTC.

The chain employs TRBV9 and TRBJ1-1; 7 nucleotides align to TRBD1. The J segment lost 10 bases and the V segment lost 2 bases, leaving 11 bases of the junction unmatched. This CDR3 has 14 amino acids. CDR1 and CDR2 from the germline V gene are SGDLS and YYNGEE. In DNA form, the CDR3 reads TGTGCCAGCAGCGTTGGAGGGGGCGCCCCAACAGCTTTCTTT. Its translation: CASSVGGGAPTAFF. The variable domain in full, completed from reference TRBV9 and TRBJ1-1, reads DSGVTQTPKHLITATGQRVTLRCSPRSGDLSVYWYQQSLDQGLQFLIQYYNGEERAKGNILERFSAQQFPDLHSELNLSSLELGDSALYFCASSVGGGAPTAFFGQGTRLTVV.

The chain uses TRBV7-9 and TRBJ2-5, with 7 bases fitting TRBD1. The V and J ends lost 5 bases and 3 bases, in that order; junction bases with no gene match: 9. Germline CDR1 reads SEHNR; CDR2 reads FQNEAQ (reference sequence). The CDR3 loop spans 15 amino acids. The CDR3 sequence is CASSPGQTPKETQYF. In nucleotides, the CDR3 is TGTGCCAGCAGCCCGGGACAGACTCCAAAAGAGACCCAGTACTTC.

CDR3 in amino acids: CASSPAQTSTDTQYF. CDR3 in DNA: TGTGCCAGCAGCCCGGCGCAGACTAGCACAGATACGCAGTATTTT. The rearrangement links TRBV7-9 to TRBJ2-3, with D hard to call. Germline V gene lookup returns CDR1 SEHNR and CDR2 FQNEAQ (reference sequence). The CDR3 runs 15 residues. Trimming pared 5 bases from V and 0 bases from J, leaving 12 bases between.

This rearrangement joins TRBV27 to TRBJ1-4, with D unresolved. The CDR3 contains 14 residues. CDR1 and CDR2 (germline): MNHEY, SMNVEV (reference sequence). V lost 8 bases, J lost 7 bases, and 17 bases lay in between. CDR3 region: CASRSPGNGEKLFF. The CDR3 region has the DNA TGTGCCAGCCGGTCACCGGGCAATGGTGAAAAACTGTTTTTT.

The gene calls are TRBV6-4 and TRBJ2-1, with D maybe TRBD2 (5 bases). Germline V gene sequence: CDR1 MRHNA, CDR2 SNTAGT. The CDR3 contains 14 residues. The ends were cut back, 5 bases at V and 6 bases at J, with 14 bases in the middle. The CDR3 reads CASSILTSCNEQFF. CDR3 coding DNA: TGTGCCAGCAGTATCCTTACTAGTTGCAATGAGCAGTTCTTC.

The DNA of the CDR3 is TGTGCCAGTAGGGGAACAGGGACGGGGTGGACACCCCTCCACTTT. Amino acids: CASRGTGTGWTPLHF. The V call is TRBV19, the J call TRBJ1-6; tentative D call: TRBD1 (6 bases). The CDR3 runs 15 residues. CDR1 is LNHDA, CDR2 SQIVND, per germline (reference sequence). V was pared by 6 bases and J by 11 bases, with 20 bases between.

The V call is TRBV6-6, the J call TRBJ2-2; D might be TRBD1 (6 bases). The V end lost 7 bases, the J end lost 10 bases, and 19 bases lay between the germline ends. Germline values: CDR1 MNHNY, CDR2 SVGAGI (reference sequence). CDR3 size: 14 residues. The chain's CDR3 is CASTSTGTWAELFF. The CDR3 DNA reads as TGTGCCAGCACCTCGACGGGGACATGGGCGGAGCTGTTTTTT.

DNA for the CDR3: TGTGCCAGCGACAGGATCAATGAGCAGTTCTTC. Protein: CASDRINEQFF. The chain links TRBV7-9 to TRBJ2-1, with D possibly being TRBD1 (6 bases). Germline loops: CDR1 SEHNR, CDR2 FQNEAQ (reference sequence). This CDR3 is built from 11 residues. V was trimmed by 8 bases and J by 6 bases, leaving 8 bases between them.

This chain connects TRBV5-1 to TRBJ2-5; perhaps D is TRBD1 or TRBD2 (5 bases each). The CDR3 sequence is 15 residues long. The germline CDR1 and CDR2 sequences are SGHRS and YFSETQ. Trimming cost V 1 base and J 1 base, with 11 bases left between them. CDR3: CASSLSPGPQETQYF. DNA of the CDR3: TGCGCCAGCAGCTTGTCTCCGGGGCCCCAAGAGACCCAGTACTTC.

This chain links TRBV6-5 with TRBJ1-4, with D uncertain. The CDR3 runs to 13 residues. The germline V gene encodes CDR1 MNHEY and CDR2 SVGAGI. V lost 2 bases and J lost 7, with 8 bases in between. DNA of the CDR3: TGTGCCAGCAGTTACGGGCCCGGTGAAAAACTGTTTTTT. This encodes CASSYGPGEKLFF.

The rearrangement joins TRBV21-1 to TRBJ2-6; TRBD1, the D gene given by the table, was not confirmed from the DNA. TRBV21-1 is noted as a pseudogene. The CDR3 contains 16 residues. The CDR3 nucleotides read TGTGCCAGCAGCAAGACAGGACCCTCTGGGGCCAACGTCCTGACTTTC. Protein sequence: CASSKTGPSGANVLTF.

This chain connects TRBV7-2 to TRBJ1-6, with a tentative D call TRBD1 (5 bases). This CDR3 region has 17 residues. The V gene's germline CDR1 is SGHTA and CDR2 FQGNSA. The V and J ends lost 5 bases and 4 bases respectively, with 18 bases between them. CDR3 residues: CASSGPRALSYNSPLHF. The CDR3 coding sequence is TGTGCCAGCAGCGGCCCCAGGGCCCTATCTTATAATTCACCCCTCCACTTT.

The chain uses TRBV12-5 and TRBJ2-1, with D tentatively TRBD2 (5 bases). The length of the CDR3 is 16 residues. Germline V gene data show CDR1 as LGHNT and CDR2 as FRNRAP. The ends were cut back, 5 bases at V and 8 bases at J, with 22 bases in the middle. The CDR3 DNA is TGTGCTAGTGGTACCCCTCCCAGCCGGGGATACTATGAGCAGTTCTTC. This sequence encodes CASGTPPSRGYYEQFF.

This chain joins TRBV9 and TRBJ1-1, with TRBD1 matching over 9 bases. The CDR3 is 13 amino acids. V lost 0 bases and J lost 8; bases outside the gene matches: 2. Germline V gives CDR1 SGDLS, CDR2 YYNGEE. The CDR3 nucleotides are TGTGCCAGCAGCGTAGGGACAGGGGAGGAAGCTTTCTTT. Its protein product is CASSVGTGEEAFF.

The rearrangement joins TRBV19 to TRBJ1-3, with 10 bases fitting TRBD1. V shed 9 bases, J shed 2 bases, and the junction held 10 bases outside the gene matches. Germline V gene lookup returns CDR1 LNHDA and CDR2 SQIVND (reference sequence). The CDR3 runs 16 residues. The CDR3 bases are TGTGCCAGCACCGAAACCGGGACAGGGGCTGGAAACACCATATATTTT. Translated: CASTETGTGAGNTIYF.

The V gene is TRBV6-5, the J gene TRBJ2-7, with D unclear. V was pared by 7 bases and J by 2 bases, with 9 bases between. Germline values: CDR1 MNHEY, CDR2 SVGAGI. This CDR3 is 12 amino acids long. CDR3 sequence reads: CASTSRTYEQYF. The CDR3 coding sequence is TGTGCCAGCACTTCAAGGACCTACGAGCAGTACTTC.

This clone was seen more than once but under ten times. The V gene is TRBV10-3, the J gene TRBJ1-3; TRBD1 matches 7 bases. Per germline, CDR1 ENHRY and CDR2 SYGVKD. This CDR3 contains 14 residues. Unmatched junction bases numbered 5, after V lost 7 bases and J lost 2 bases. The CDR3 region has the DNA TGTGCCATCATGCAGGGGGGAACTGGAAACACCATATATTTT. Translating it yields CAIMQGGTGNTIYF.